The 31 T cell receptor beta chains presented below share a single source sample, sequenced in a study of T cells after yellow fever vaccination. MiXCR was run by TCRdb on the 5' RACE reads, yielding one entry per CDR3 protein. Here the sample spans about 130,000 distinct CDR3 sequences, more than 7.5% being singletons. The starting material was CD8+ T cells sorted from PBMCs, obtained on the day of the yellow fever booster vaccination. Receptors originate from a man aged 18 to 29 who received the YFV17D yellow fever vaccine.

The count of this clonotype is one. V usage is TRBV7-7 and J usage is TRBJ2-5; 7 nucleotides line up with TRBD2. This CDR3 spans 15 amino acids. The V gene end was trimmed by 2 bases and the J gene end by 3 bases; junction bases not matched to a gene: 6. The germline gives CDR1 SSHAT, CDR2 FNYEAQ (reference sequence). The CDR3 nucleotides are TGTGCCAGCAGCTTAAATGCGGGGGTAGAAGAGACCCAGTACTTC. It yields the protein CASSLNAGVEETQYF. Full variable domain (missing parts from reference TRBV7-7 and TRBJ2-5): GAGVSQSPRYKVTKRGQDVTLRCDPISSHATLYWYQQALGQGPEFLTYFNYEAQPDKSGLPSDRFSAERPEGSISTLTIQRTEQRDSAMYRCASSLNAGVEETQYFGPGTRLLVL.

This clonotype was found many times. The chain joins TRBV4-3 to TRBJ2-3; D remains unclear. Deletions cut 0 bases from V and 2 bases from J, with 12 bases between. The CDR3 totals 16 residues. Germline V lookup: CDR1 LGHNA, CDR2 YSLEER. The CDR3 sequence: CASSQDAGGSTDTQYF. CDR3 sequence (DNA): TGCGCCAGCAGCCAAGACGCCGGCGGATCCACAGATACGCAGTATTTT.

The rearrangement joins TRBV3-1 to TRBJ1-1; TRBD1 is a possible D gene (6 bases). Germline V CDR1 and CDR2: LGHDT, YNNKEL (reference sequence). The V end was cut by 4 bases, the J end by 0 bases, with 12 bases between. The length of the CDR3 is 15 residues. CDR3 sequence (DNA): TGTGCCAGCAGCCTTCTAGGGGGGCTGAACACTGAAGCTTTCTTT. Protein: CASSLLGGLNTEAFF.

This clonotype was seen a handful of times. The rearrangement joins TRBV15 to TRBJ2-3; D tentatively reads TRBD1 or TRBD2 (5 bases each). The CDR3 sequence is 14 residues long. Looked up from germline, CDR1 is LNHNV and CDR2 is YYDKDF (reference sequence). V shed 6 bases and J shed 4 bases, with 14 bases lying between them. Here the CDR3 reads CATRRGVGADTQYF. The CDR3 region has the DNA TGTGCCACCAGACGGGGAGTAGGGGCAGATACGCAGTATTTT. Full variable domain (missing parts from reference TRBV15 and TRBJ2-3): DAMVIQNPRYQVTQFGKPVTLSCSQTLNHNVMYWYQQKSSQAPKLLFHYYDKDFNNEADTPDNFQSRRPNTSFCFLDIRSPGLGDTAMYLCATRRGVGADTQYFGPGTRLTVL.

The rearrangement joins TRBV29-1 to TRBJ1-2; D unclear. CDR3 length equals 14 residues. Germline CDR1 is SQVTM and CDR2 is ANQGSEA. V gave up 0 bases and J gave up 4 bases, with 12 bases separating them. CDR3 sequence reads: CSVEDQREGYGYTF. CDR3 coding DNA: TGCAGCGTTGAAGATCAACGGGAGGGCTATGGCTACACCTTC.

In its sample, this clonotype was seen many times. CDR3 DNA: TGTGCCACCAGCAAACCCGAGGGAGTCCAGCCCCAGCATTTT. Its translation: CATSKPEGVQPQHF. The chain is built from TRBV15 and TRBJ1-5; D remains ambiguous. In germline, CDR1 is LNHNV, CDR2 YYDKDF (reference sequence). The CDR3 runs 14 residues. Trimming shortened V by 4 bases and J by 7 bases, and 14 bases separated the two germline ends.

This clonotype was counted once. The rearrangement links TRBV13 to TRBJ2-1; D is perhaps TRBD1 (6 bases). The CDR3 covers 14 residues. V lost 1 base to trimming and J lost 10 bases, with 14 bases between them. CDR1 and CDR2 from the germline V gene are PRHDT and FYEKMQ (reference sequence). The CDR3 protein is CASSLVGGRLEQFF. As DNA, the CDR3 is TGTGCCAGCAGCTTAGTTGGGGGCAGGTTGGAGCAGTTCTTC. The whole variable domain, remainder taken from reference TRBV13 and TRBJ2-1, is AAGVIQSPRHLIKEKRETATLKCYPIPRHDTVYWYQQGPGQDPQFLISFYEKMQSDKGSIPDRFSAQQFSDYHSELNMSSLELGDSALYFCASSLVGGRLEQFFGPGTRLTVL.

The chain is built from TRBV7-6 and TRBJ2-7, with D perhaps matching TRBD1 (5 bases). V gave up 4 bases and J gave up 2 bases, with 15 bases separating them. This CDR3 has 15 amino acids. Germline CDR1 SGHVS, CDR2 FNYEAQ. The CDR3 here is CASSSRGDSAYEQYF. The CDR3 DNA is TGTGCCAGCAGCTCAAGAGGAGACAGCGCCTACGAGCAGTACTTC.

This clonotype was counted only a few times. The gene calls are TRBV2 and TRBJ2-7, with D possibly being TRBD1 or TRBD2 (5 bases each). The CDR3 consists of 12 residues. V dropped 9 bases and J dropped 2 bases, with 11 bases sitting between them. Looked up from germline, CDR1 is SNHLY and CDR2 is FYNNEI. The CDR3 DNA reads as TGTGCCAGAAGGGACGGTGCCTACGAGCAGTACGTC. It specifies CARRDGAYEQYV.

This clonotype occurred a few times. For the CDR3, the DNA is TGCAGCGCCTGGGACAACCAAGAGACCCAGTACTTC. It is translated as CSAWDNQETQYF. The rearrangement links TRBV29-1 to TRBJ2-5; possible D gene TRBD1, 6 bases. In germline, CDR1 is SQVTM, CDR2 ANQGSEA. Between the trimmed V and J ends, which lost 7 bases and 0 bases, there was a span of 9 bases. There are 12 residues in the CDR3.

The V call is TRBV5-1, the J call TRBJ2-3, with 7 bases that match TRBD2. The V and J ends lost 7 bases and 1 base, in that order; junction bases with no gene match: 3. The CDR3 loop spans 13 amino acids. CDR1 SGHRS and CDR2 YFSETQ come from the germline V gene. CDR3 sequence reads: CASGRGRTDTQYF. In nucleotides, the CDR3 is TGCGCCAGCGGGAGGGGCCGCACAGATACGCAGTATTTT.

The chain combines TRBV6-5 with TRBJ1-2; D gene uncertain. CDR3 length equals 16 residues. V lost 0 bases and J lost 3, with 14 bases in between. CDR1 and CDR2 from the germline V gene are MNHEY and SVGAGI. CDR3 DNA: TGTGCCAGCAGTTACTCTATACCTCCGCGAGACTATGGCTACACCTTC. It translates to CASSYSIPPRDYGYTF.

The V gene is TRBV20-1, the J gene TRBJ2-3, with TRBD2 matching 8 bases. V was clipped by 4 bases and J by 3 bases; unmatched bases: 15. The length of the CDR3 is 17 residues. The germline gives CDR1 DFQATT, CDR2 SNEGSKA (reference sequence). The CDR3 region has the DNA TGCAGTGCTATAGGTCAGGCGGGGGGCCTGCTAACAGATACGCAGTATTTT. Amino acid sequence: CSAIGQAGGLLTDTQYF.

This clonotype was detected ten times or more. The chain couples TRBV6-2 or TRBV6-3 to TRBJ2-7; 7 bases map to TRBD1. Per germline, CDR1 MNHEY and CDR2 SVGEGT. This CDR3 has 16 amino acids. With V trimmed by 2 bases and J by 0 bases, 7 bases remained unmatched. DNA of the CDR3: TGTGCCAGCAGTTACGAGAACAGGGGACCCTCCTACGAGCAGTACGTC. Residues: CASSYENRGPSYEQYV.

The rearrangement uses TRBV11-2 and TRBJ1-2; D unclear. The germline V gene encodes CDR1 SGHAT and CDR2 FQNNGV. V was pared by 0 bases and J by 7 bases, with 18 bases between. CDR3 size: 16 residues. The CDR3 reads CASSLDSLLAGFGYTF. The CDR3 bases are TGTGCCAGCAGCTTAGATTCTTTACTTGCAGGTTTTGGCTACACCTTC.

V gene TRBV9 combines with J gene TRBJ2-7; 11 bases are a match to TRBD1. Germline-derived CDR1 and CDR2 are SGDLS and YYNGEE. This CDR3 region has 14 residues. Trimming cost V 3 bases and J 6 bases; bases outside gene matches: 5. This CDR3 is CASSGGQGASEQYF. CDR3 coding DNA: TGTGCCAGCAGCGGTGGACAGGGGGCTTCCGAGCAGTACTTC.

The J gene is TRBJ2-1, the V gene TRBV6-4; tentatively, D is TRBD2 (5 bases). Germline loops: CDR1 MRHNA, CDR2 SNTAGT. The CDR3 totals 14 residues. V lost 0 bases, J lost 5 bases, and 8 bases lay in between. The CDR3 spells CASSDSAENNEQFF. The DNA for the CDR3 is TGTGCCAGCAGTGACTCAGCGGAGAACAATGAGCAGTTCTTC.

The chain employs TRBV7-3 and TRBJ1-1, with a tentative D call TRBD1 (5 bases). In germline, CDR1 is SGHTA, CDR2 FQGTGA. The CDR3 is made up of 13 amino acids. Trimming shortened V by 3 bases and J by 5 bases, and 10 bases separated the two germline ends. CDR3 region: CASSLDTETEAFF. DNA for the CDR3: TGTGCCAGCAGCTTGGACACAGAGACTGAAGCTTTCTTT.

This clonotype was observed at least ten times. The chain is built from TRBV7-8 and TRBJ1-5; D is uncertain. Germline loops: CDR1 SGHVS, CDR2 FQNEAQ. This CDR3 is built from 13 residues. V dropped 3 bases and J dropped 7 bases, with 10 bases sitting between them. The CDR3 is CASSLGGIQPQHF. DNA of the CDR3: TGTGCCAGCAGCTTGGGCGGGATCCAGCCCCAGCATTTT.

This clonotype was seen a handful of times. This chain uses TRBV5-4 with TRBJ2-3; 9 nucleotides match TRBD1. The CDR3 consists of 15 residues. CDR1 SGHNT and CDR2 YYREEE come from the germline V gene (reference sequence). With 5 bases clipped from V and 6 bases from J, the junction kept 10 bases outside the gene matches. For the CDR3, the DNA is TGTGCCAGCAGACTTCGGGACAGGGCCACGGATACGCAGTATTTT. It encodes CASRLRDRATDTQYF.

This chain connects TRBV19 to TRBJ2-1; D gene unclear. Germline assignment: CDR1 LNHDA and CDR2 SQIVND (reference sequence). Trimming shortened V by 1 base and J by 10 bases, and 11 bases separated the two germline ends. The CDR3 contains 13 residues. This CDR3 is CASSIGTSAEQFF. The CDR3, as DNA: TGTGCCAGTAGTATAGGGACCTCGGCGGAGCAGTTCTTC.

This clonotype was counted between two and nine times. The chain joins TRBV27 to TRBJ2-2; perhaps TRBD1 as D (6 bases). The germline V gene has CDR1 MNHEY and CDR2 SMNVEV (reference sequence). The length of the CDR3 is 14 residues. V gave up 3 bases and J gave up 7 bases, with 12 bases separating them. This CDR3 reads CASSFAQGYGELFF. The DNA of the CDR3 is TGTGCCAGCAGTTTCGCACAGGGATACGGGGAGCTGTTTTTT.

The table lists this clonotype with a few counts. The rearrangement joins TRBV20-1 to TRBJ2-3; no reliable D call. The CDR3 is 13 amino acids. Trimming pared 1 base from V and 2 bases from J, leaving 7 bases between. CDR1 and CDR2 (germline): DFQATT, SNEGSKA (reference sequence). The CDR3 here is CSARAVYTDTQYF. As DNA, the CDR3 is TGCAGTGCTAGAGCTGTTTACACAGATACGCAGTATTTT.

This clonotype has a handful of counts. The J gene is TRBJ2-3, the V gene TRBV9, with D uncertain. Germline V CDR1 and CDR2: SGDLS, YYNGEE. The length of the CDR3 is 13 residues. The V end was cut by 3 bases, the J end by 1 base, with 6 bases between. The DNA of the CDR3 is TGTGCCAGCAGCGCATGGGGCACAGATACGCAGTATTTT. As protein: CASSAWGTDTQYF.

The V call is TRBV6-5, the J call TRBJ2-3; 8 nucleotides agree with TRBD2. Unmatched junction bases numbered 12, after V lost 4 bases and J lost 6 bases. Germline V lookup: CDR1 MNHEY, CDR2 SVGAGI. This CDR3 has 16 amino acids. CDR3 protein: CASSSISGVFMDTQYF. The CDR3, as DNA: TGTGCCAGCAGTTCCATTAGCGGGGTTTTCATGGATACGCAGTATTTT.

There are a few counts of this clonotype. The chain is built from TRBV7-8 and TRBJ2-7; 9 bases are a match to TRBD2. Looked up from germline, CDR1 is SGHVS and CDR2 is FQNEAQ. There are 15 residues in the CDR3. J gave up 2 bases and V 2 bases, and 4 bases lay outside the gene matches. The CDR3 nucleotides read TGTGCCAGCAGCTTACCCAGCGGGGGGACCTACGAGCAGTACGTC. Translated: CASSLPSGGTYEQYV.

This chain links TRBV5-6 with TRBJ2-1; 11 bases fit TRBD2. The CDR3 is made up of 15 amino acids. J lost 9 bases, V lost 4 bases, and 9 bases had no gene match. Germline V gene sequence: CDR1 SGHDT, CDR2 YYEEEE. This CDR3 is CASSATSGGNVEQFF. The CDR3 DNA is TGTGCCAGCAGCGCCACTAGCGGGGGAAATGTTGAGCAGTTCTTC.

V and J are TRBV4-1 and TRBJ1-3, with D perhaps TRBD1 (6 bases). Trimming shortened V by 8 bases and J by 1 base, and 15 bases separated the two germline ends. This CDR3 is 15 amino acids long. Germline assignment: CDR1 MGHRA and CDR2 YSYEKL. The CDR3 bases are TGCGCCAGCGCCGAAAGGGGGTGGTCTGGAAACACCATATATTTT. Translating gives CASAERGWSGNTIYF.

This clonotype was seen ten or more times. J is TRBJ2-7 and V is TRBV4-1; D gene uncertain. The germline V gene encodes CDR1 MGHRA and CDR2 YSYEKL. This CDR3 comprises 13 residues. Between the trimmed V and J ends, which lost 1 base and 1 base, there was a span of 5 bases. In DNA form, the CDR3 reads TGCGCCAGCAGCCAAGCTCCTTCCTACGAGCAGTACTTC. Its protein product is CASSQAPSYEQYF.

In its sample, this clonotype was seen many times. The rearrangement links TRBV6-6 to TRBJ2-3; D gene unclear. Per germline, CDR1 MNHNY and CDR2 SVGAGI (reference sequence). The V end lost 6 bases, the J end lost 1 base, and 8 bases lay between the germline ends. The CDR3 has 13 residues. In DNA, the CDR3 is TGTGCCAGCAGGCTGGGCCGCACAGATACGCAGTATTTT. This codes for CASRLGRTDTQYF.

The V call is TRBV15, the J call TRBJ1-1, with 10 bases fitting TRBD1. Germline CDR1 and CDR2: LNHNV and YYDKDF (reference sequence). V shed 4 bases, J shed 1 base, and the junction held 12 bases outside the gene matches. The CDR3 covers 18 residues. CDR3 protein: CATSNLPGTGDWNTEAFF. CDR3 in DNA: TGTGCCACCAGCAACTTACCTGGGACAGGGGACTGGAACACTGAAGCTTTCTTT.